Listed here are 9 T cell receptor beta chains from one sample, sequenced in a study of CD8 T cells in ankylosing spondylitis. TCRdb independently ran MiXCR on the 5' RACE reads; one entry per CDR3 protein. In the table there are 200,000 to 300,000 distinct CDR3 sequences, approximately 9% of which are singletons. The sequenced sample consisted of blood, either unsorted or a sorted T cell fraction (not recorded which). The source of these receptors is a male donor with ankylosing spondylitis or in good health (not recorded which).

In this sample, this clonotype turned up a few times. The rearrangement uses TRBV27 and TRBJ2-1, with a tentative D call TRBD1 (5 bases). CDR3 length: 13 residues. Germline V gives CDR1 MNHEY, CDR2 SMNVEV (reference sequence). Trimming removed 8 bases at V and 8 bases at J, with 16 bases between. In nucleotides, the CDR3 is TGTGCCAGCTCCTTTACCGCAGGGCATGAGCAGTTCTTC. Amino acid sequence: CASSFTAGHEQFF.

The sample holds many counts of this clonotype. This chain joins TRBV11-2 and TRBJ2-2, with D hard to call. Trimming removed 6 bases from V and 0 bases from J, with 5 bases in between. The CDR3 runs 13 residues. Germline V CDR1 and CDR2: SGHAT, FQNNGV. CDR3 DNA sequence: TGTGCCAGCAGGAGTGCGAACACCGGGGAGCTGTTTTTT. It specifies CASRSANTGELFF.

The sample holds a few counts of this clonotype. This chain joins TRBV7-2 and TRBJ2-1, with 12 positions matching TRBD2. CDR1 is SGHTA, CDR2 FQGNSA, per germline. The CDR3 spans 17 residues. Trimming cost V 1 base and J 7 bases; bases outside gene matches: 8. The CDR3 bases are TGTGCCAGCAGCTTAGGGCTAGCGGGAGGGCCCGAAAATGAGCAGTTCTTC. It codes for CASSLGLAGGPENEQFF.

This clonotype has at least ten counts. The chain uses TRBV24-1 and TRBJ1-1, with 7 bases lining up with TRBD1. The ends lost 3 bases at V and 2 bases at J; junction bases unmatched: 8. Per the germline V gene, CDR1 is KGHDR and CDR2 is SFDVKD. This CDR3 comprises 16 residues. In DNA form, the CDR3 reads TGTGCCACCAGTGATCCAAGACAGGGTTTAAACACTGAAGCTTTCTTT. As protein: CATSDPRQGLNTEAFF.

The table lists this clonotype with many counts. The chain uses TRBV29-1 and TRBJ2-1; 8 positions agree with TRBD2. This CDR3 contains 14 residues. Germline values: CDR1 SQVTM, CDR2 ANQGSEA. The V gene end was trimmed by 3 bases and the J gene end by 8 bases; junction bases not matched to a gene: 9. The CDR3 spells CSVEGREGPDEQFF. In nucleotides, the CDR3 is TGCAGCGTTGAGGGACGGGAGGGCCCCGATGAGCAGTTCTTC.

This sequence joins TRBV7-3 and TRBJ2-5; D might be TRBD2 (6 bases). The length of the CDR3 is 15 residues. V lost 5 bases and J 1 base, leaving 14 bases between the germline ends. Germline CDR1 and CDR2: SGHTA and FQGTGA. Written as DNA, the CDR3 is TGTGCCAGCAGCAAATGGGGAGGATCCCAAGAGACCCAGTACTTC. It yields the protein CASSKWGGSQETQYF.

A remark on this clonotype: A read error may explain this, as a much larger clone is one base away. The conserved closing phenylalanine or tryptophan is absent in this CDR3, likely reflecting a read error. The rearrangement joins TRBV20-1 to TRBJ2-3; TRBD1 is a possible D gene (6 bases). Trimming stripped 3 bases from V and 0 bases from J, with 13 bases between. CDR1 DFQATT and CDR2 SNEGSKA come from the germline V gene (reference sequence). The CDR3 loop spans 15 amino acids. The chain's CDR3 is CSARSLGASTDTQYY. Written as DNA, the CDR3 is TGCAGTGCTAGGTCTTTGGGGGCAAGCACAGATACGCAGTATTAT.

This clonotype was picked up many times. The chain couples TRBV5-5 to TRBJ1-4; D remains ambiguous. The CDR3 extends over 13 amino acids. Per the germline V gene, CDR1 is SGHKS and CDR2 is YYEKEE (reference sequence). Trimming cost V 3 bases and J 7 bases, with 10 bases left between them. CDR3 in amino acids: CASSSTPVEKLFF. The CDR3 DNA reads as TGTGCCAGCAGCTCAACCCCTGTTGAAAAACTGTTTTTT.

This clonotype was counted many times. This chain links TRBV12-3 or TRBV12-4 with TRBJ1-2, with TRBD1 matching 9 bases. V lost 4 bases, J lost 2 bases, and 5 bases stayed unmatched. This CDR3 spans 15 amino acids. CDR3 DNA: TGTGCCAGCAGTTCCCTAGGGACAGGGAACTATGGCTACACCTTC. This codes for CASSSLGTGNYGYTF.